The 8 T cell receptor beta chains below all came from one sample that was sequenced in a study of shared clonotypes between healthy human individuals (dated by TCRdb to 2020 to 2022). Library generation was performed with the immunoSEQ multiplex PCR assay. Imported from immuneACCESS, the table was reduced by TCRdb to in-frame sequences with V and J called. These copies leave out some clones; in studies compared against another copy, an unresolved V gene accounts for under half, and the cause of the remainder is not known. Counted in this sample were hundreds of thousands of clones; about 80% of them appeared once. The ten biggest clones cover around 1.8% of the sample. The sequencing input was memory CD4+ T cells sorted from blood. What the cell subset or site label conveys for this sample: CD45RA-negative fraction. Source of these receptors: a woman aged 25 to 45 in good health.

The chain uses TRBV5-1 and TRBJ2-5; 7 bases fit TRBD2. The CDR3 covers 16 residues. CDR1 is SGHRS, CDR2 YFSETQ, per germline. V was pared by 1 base and J by 4 bases, with 10 bases of the junction left unmatched. The CDR3 loop reads CASSLIWGGSGETQYF. As DNA, the CDR3 is TGCGCCAGCAGCTTGATTTGGGGCGGGAGCGGAGAGACCCAGTACTTC.

V usage is TRBV27 and J usage is TRBJ1-2, with no clear D. The CDR3 is made up of 14 amino acids. The V end was cut by 6 bases, the J end by 4 bases, with 15 bases between. The V gene's germline CDR1 is MNHEY and CDR2 SMNVEV (reference sequence). The CDR3 loop is CASSPPGNLYGYTF. Written as DNA, the CDR3 is TGTGCCAGCAGCCCCCCCGGGAACCTCTATGGCTACACCTTC.

Worth noting for this clone: Germline and junction disagree at one end, which may indicate a read error. This rearrangement joins TRBV4-2 to TRBJ2-5; D not certain. Germline-derived CDR1 and CDR2 are LGHNA and YNFKEQ. The CDR3 has 14 amino acids. The CDR3 DNA follows: TGTGCCAGCAGCCAAGAGGAGAACCAGGAGACCCAGTACTTC. Its protein is CASSQEENQETQYF.

V usage is TRBV5-1 and J usage is TRBJ1-1; 8 positions agree with TRBD1. Trimming took 6 bases from V and 2 from J; bases not matched to a gene: 3. The CDR3 covers 13 residues. Germline CDR1 is SGHRS and CDR2 is YFSETQ. The CDR3, as DNA: TGCGCCAGCAACCCAGGGGGCAACACTGAAGCTTTCTTT. It yields the protein CASNPGGNTEAFF.

The V gene is TRBV5-1, the J gene TRBJ2-1, with 8 bases aligning to TRBD2. Germline values: CDR1 SGHRS, CDR2 YFSETQ. The CDR3 length is 16 residues. V trimming: 3 bases; J trimming: 4 bases; junction bases outside the gene matches: 9. The CDR3 reads CASSSTALAGYNEQFF. The CDR3, as DNA: TGCGCCAGCAGCTCCACAGCCCTAGCGGGTTACAATGAGCAGTTCTTC. The full variable domain, completed using reference TRBV5-1 and TRBJ2-1, is KAGVTQTPRYLIKTRGQQVTLSCSPISGHRSVSWYQQTPGQGLQFLFEYFSETQRNKGNFPGRFSGRQFSNSRSEMNVSTLELGDSALYLCASSSTALAGYNEQFFGPGTRLTVL.

The V gene is TRBV6-1, the J gene TRBJ1-4; D remains ambiguous. Trimming left V 2 bases short and J 9 bases short, with 10 bases between. Germline V lookup: CDR1 MNHNS, CDR2 SASEGT. This CDR3 spans 13 amino acids. This CDR3 is CASSEQPRKKLFF. In DNA, the CDR3 is TGTGCCAGCAGTGAACAGCCGAGAAAAAAACTGTTTTTT.

This clone was counted a single time. Other DNA sequences from this sample encode an identical CDR3 as well. V and J are TRBV5-4 and TRBJ2-5, with 8 bases fitting TRBD1. From germline, CDR1 is SGHNT and CDR2 YYREEE (reference sequence). V trimming: 3 bases; J trimming: 2 bases; junction bases outside the gene matches: 3. This CDR3 has 14 residues. The DNA of the CDR3 is TGTGCCAGCAGCTCCGGGACAGGACAAGAGACCCAGTACTTC. Its protein is CASSSGTGQETQYF. Variable domain in full (rest from reference TRBV5-4 and TRBJ2-5): ETGVTQSPTHLIKTRGQQVTLRCSSQSGHNTVSWYQQALGQGPQFIFQYYREEENGRGNFPPRFSGLQFPNYSSELNVNALELDDSALYLCASSSGTGQETQYFGPGTRLLVL.

The V and J genes are TRBV27 and TRBJ2-7; perhaps TRBD2 as D (7 bases). The length of the CDR3 is 15 residues. V was cut by 2 bases and J by 12 bases, with 23 bases left in between. Germline V gene data show CDR1 as MNHEY and CDR2 as SMNVEV (reference sequence). CDR3 amino acids: CASSLNKGGVYARYF. CDR3 in DNA: TGTGCCAGCAGTTTAAACAAGGGGGGGGTGTACGCTCGGTACTTC.